The entry that follows covers one T cell receptor (beta chain) sequence. Unmatched junction bases numbered 5, after V lost 1 base and J lost 4 bases. Germline CDR1 SGHTA, CDR2 FQGNSA. This CDR3 is 15 amino acids long. This entry is derived from a study of patients and donors after allogeneic stem cell transplantation. TCRdb re-analysed the RT-PCR reads in MiXCR, keeping a single row per CDR3 protein. The sample lists 400,000 to 450,000 distinct CDR3 sequences, under 20% occurring once. The rearrangement links TRBV7-2 to TRBJ2-7, with 9 bases identical to TRBD2. Sequencing input: blood, either unsorted or a sorted T cell fraction (not recorded which). The clonotype comes from a human donor who was either an allogeneic HSCT recipient or a stem cell or donor lymphocyte infusion donor (not recorded which). It is not recorded whose cells these are; they may come from a transplant donor. The CDR3 spells CASSLGSGGVYEQYF. The CDR3 bases are TGTGCCAGCAGCTTAGGTAGCGGGGGCGTTTACGAGCAGTACTTC.